The 10 T cell receptor beta chains listed next were all sequenced from one sample in a study of CD8 T cells in Susac syndrome (dated by TCRdb to the late 2010s). Library preparation employed the immunoSEQ multiplex PCR assay. RNA was extracted using the RNeasy kit, and roughly 0.5 to 1 microgram was reverse transcribed with random hexamers. TCRdb trimmed the raw reads at Q25, called clones with MiXCR and kept productive beta chains. CDR3 protein sequences are deduplicated, and each keeps its most common genes and DNA. The sample contains 80,000 to 90,000 distinct CDR3 sequences, approximately 95% of them found a single time. The ten largest make up around 0.3% of the sample. The sample consisted of CD8+ T cells from PBMCs. The receptors originated from a human donor in good health.

This clonotype was seen a single time. V and J are TRBV29-1 and TRBJ2-1; perhaps TRBD2 as D (5 bases). Trimming stripped 5 bases from V and 0 bases from J, with 11 bases between. CDR3 size: 14 residues. Germline values: CDR1 SQVTM, CDR2 ANQGSEA. CDR3 residues: CSVPGRGSYNEQFF. The CDR3 coding sequence is TGCAGCGTTCCTGGGAGAGGCTCCTACAATGAGCAGTTCTTC.

J is TRBJ2-5 and V is TRBV19, with TRBD2 as a possible D gene (5 bases). Trimming took 2 bases from V and 1 from J, leaving 20 bases between them. From germline, CDR1 is LNHDA and CDR2 SQIVND (reference sequence). CDR3 length: 18 amino acids. The CDR3 nucleotides are TGTGCCAGTAGTATAATATTCCGGGGTATCAGGCCCCAAGAGACCCAGTACTTC. The encoded protein is CASSIIFRGIRPQETQYF. The full variable domain, rest sourced from reference TRBV19 and TRBJ2-5, is DGGITQSPKYLFRKEGQNVTLSCEQNLNHDAMYWYRQDPGQGLRLIYYSQIVNDFQKGDIAEGYSVSREKKESFPLTVTSAQKNPTAFYLCASSIIFRGIRPQETQYFGPGTRLLVL.

V gene TRBV7-9 combines with J gene TRBJ2-7; no clear D. The length of the CDR3 is 14 residues. Germline CDR1 and CDR2: SEHNR and FQNEAQ (reference sequence). Between the trimmed V and J ends, which lost 4 bases and 2 bases, there was a span of 12 bases. DNA for the CDR3: TGTGCCAGCAGCTCCCTCTTCCGCACCTACGAGCAGTACTTC. It translates to CASSSLFRTYEQYF.

V and J are TRBV19 and TRBJ1-6; the match to TRBD1 covers 9 bases. This CDR3 is built from 16 residues. The J segment lost 8 bases and the V segment lost 4 bases, leaving 9 bases of the junction unmatched. Germline V gene lookup returns CDR1 LNHDA and CDR2 SQIVND (reference sequence). CDR3 sequence reads: CASSTPGTGKDSPLHF. DNA of the CDR3: TGTGCCAGTAGTACCCCCGGGACAGGGAAAGATTCACCCCTCCACTTT.

The chain is built from TRBV3-1 and TRBJ1-5; TRBD1 is a possible D gene (5 bases). This CDR3 region has 14 residues. Per germline, CDR1 LGHDT and CDR2 YNNKEL (reference sequence). V dropped 1 base and J dropped 4 bases, with 8 bases sitting between them. CDR3 loop: CASSQGGFNQPQHF. The CDR3 DNA is TGTGCCAGCAGCCAAGGGGGCTTTAATCAGCCCCAGCATTTT.

The rearrangement links TRBV27 to TRBJ2-2, with 8 nucleotides matching TRBD1. CDR1 is MNHEY and CDR2 is SMNVEV in the germline V gene (reference sequence). The V segment lost 5 bases and the J segment 6 bases; nucleotides outside the gene matches: 11. This CDR3 comprises 16 residues. CDR3 sequence reads: CASSRPGTGLSGELFF. DNA of the CDR3: TGTGCCAGCAGTCGTCCCGGGACAGGACTCTCCGGGGAGCTGTTTTTT.

The J gene is TRBJ2-7, the V gene TRBV27, with 7 nucleotides matching TRBD1. J lost 2 bases, V lost 10 bases, and 8 bases had no gene match. CDR1 MNHEY and CDR2 SMNVEV come from the germline V gene (reference sequence). CDR3 length equals 13 residues. The CDR3 region is CATIGTEPYEQYF. The CDR3 nucleotides read TGTGCCACCATCGGGACAGAGCCCTACGAGCAGTACTTC.

The chain couples TRBV29-1 to TRBJ2-3; D may be TRBD1 (6 bases). From germline, CDR1 is SQVTM and CDR2 ANQGSEA. V was trimmed by 5 bases and J by 3 bases, leaving 12 bases between them. The CDR3 covers 13 residues. The DNA for the CDR3 is TGCAGCGTTCACCAGGGGCTAACAGATACGCAGTATTTT. Amino acid sequence: CSVHQGLTDTQYF.

V is TRBV6-6 and J is TRBJ2-3, with 7 bases lining up with TRBD1. CDR3 length: 15 amino acids. Losses at the gene ends were 7 bases for V and 1 base for J; bases not matched to a gene: 8. Germline CDR1 reads MNHNY; CDR2 reads SVGAGI (reference sequence). The DNA for the CDR3 is TGTGCCAGCATCCAACGACAGGGAGGCACAGATACGCAGTATTTT. Protein: CASIQRQGGTDTQYF.

This clonotype was picked up one time. V is TRBV4-1 and J is TRBJ1-1; D gene uncertain. CDR1 is MGHRA, CDR2 YSYEKL, per germline. V gave up 4 bases and J gave up 7 bases, with 13 bases separating them. CDR3 length: 13 residues. The DNA of the CDR3 is TGCGCCAGCAGCCCAATTCAGTGGGTTGAAGCTTTCTTT. Translated: CASSPIQWVEAFF.